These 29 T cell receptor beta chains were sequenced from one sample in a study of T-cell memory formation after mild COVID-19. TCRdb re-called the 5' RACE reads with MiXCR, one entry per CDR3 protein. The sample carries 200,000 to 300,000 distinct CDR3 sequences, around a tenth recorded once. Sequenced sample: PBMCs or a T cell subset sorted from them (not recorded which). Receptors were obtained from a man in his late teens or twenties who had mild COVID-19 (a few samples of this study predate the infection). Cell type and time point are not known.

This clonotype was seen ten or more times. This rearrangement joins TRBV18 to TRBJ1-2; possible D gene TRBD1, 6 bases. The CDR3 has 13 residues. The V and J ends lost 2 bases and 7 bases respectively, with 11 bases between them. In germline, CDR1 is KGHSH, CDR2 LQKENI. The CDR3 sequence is CASSPGGAGGYTF. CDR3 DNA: TGTGCCAGCTCACCAGGGGGGGCTGGTGGCTACACCTTC. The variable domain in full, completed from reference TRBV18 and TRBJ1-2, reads NAGVMQNPRHLVRRRGQEARLRCSPMKGHSHVYWYRQLPEEGLKFMVYLQKENIIDESGMPKERFSAEFPKEGPSILRIQQVVRGDSAAYFCASSPGGAGGYTFGSGTRLTVV.

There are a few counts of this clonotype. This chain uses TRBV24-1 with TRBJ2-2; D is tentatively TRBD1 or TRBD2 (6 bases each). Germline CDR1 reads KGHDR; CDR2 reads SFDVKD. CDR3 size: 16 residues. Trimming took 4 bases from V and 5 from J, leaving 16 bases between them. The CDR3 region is CATSDPRLGGTGELFF. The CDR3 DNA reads TGTGCCACCAGTGACCCGAGACTAGGGGGGACCGGGGAGCTGTTTTTT.

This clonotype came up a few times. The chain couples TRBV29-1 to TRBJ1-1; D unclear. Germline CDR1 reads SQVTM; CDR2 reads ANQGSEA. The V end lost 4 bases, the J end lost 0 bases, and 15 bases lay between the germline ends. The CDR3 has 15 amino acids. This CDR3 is CSVVTPDGMNTEAFF. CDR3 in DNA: TGCAGCGTTGTAACCCCCGACGGGATGAACACTGAAGCTTTCTTT.

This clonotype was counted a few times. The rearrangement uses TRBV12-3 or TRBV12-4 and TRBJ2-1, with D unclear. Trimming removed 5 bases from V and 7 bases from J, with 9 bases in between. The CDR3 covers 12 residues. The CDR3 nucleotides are TGTGCCAGCAGTGCAGACGGGAATGAGCAGTTCTTC. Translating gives CASSADGNEQFF.

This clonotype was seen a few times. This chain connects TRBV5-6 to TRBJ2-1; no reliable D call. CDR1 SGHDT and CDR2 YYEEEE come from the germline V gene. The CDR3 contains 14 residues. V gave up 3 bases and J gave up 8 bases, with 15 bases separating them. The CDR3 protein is CASSSALTLDEQFF. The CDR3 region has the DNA TGTGCCAGCAGCTCGGCCCTTACTCTGGATGAGCAGTTCTTC. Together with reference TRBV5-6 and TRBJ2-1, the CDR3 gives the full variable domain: DAGVTQSPTHLIKTRGQQVTLRCSPKSGHDTVSWYQQALGQGPQFIFQYYEEEERQRGNFPDRFSGHQFPNYSSELNVNALLLGDSALYLCASSSALTLDEQFFGPGTRLTVL.

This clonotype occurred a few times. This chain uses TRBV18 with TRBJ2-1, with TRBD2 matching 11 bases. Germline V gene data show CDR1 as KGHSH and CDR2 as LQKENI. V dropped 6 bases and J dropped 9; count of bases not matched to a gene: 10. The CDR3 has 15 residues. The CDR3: CASSTTSGAEGEQFF. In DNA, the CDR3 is TGTGCCAGCTCTACGACTAGCGGGGCAGAGGGTGAGCAGTTCTTC.

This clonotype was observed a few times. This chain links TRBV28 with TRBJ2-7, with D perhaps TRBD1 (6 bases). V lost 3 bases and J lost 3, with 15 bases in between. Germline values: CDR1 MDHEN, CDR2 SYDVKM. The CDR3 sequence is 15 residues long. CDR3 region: CASSLGRGQLYEQYV. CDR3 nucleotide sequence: TGTGCCAGCAGTTTGGGCAGGGGTCAACTCTACGAGCAGTACGTC.

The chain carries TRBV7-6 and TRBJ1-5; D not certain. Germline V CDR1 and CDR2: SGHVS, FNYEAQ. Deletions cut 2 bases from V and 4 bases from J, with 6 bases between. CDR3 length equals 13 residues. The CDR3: CASSLQHNQPQHF. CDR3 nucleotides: TGTGCCAGCAGCTTACAGCATAATCAGCCCCAGCATTTT.

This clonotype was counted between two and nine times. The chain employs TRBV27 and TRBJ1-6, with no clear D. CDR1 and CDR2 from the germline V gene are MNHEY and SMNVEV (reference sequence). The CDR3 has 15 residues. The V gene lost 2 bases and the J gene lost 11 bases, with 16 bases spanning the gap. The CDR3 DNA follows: TGTGCCAGCAGTTTACTCGATAAGGTCTTCACACCCCTCCACTTT. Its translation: CASSLLDKVFTPLHF.

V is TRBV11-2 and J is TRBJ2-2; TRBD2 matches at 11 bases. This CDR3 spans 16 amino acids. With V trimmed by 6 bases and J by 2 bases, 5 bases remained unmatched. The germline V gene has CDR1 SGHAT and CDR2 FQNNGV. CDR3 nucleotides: TGTGCCAGCAGTCGTCTAGCGGGGGGAAACACCGGGGAGCTGTTTTTT. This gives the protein CASSRLAGGNTGELFF.

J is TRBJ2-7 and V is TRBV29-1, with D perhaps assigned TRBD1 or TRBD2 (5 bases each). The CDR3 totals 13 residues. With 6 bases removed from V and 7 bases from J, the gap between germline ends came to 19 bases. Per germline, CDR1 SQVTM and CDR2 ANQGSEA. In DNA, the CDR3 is TGCAGCGTCACGGACCGATCATGGGGGGAGCAGTACTTC. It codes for CSVTDRSWGEQYF.

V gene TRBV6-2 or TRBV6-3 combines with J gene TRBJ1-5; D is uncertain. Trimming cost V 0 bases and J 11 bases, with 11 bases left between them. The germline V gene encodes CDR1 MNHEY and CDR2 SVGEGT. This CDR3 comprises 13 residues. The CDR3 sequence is CASSYSLAITQHF. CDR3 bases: TGTGCCAGCAGTTACTCTTTGGCGATCACCCAGCATTTT.

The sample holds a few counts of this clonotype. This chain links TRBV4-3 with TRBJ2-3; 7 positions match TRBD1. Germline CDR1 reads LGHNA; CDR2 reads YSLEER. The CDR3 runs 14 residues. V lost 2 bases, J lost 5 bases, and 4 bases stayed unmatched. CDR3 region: CASSQTTGLDTQYF. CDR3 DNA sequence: TGCGCCAGCAGCCAAACGACAGGGTTAGATACGCAGTATTTT.

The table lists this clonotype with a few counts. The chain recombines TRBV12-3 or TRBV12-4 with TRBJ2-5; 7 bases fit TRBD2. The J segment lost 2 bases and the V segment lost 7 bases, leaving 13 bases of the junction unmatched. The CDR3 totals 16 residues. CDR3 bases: TGTGCCAGCACCGAGCGGGACGGGAGATCTCAAGAGACCCAGTACTTC. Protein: CASTERDGRSQETQYF.

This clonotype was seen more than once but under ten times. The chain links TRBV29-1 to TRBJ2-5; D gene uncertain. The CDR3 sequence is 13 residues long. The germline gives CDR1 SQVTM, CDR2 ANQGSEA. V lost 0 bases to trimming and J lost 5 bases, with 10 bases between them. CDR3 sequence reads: CSVEEELPETQYF. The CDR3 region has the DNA TGCAGCGTTGAAGAAGAACTTCCCGAGACCCAGTACTTC. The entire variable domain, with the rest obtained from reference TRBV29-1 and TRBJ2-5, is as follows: SAVISQKPSRDICQRGTSLTIQCQVDSQVTMMFWYRQQPGQSLTLIATANQGSEATYESGFVIDKFPISRPNLTFSTLTVSNMSPEDSSIYLCSVEEELPETQYFGPGTRLLVL.

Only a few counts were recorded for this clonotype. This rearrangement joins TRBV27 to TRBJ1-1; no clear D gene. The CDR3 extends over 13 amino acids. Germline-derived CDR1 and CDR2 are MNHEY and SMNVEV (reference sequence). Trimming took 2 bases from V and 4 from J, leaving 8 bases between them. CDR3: CASSLASATEAFF. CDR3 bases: TGTGCCAGCAGTTTAGCCAGCGCCACTGAAGCTTTCTTT.

The CDR3 nucleotides are TGTGCCAGCAGCTTGGTAGGGGATGAGTCACCCCTCCACTTT. Its translation: CASSLVGDESPLHF. The rearrangement joins TRBV5-4 to TRBJ1-6; a possible D gene is TRBD1 (5 bases). CDR1 and CDR2 from the germline V gene are SGHNT and YYREEE (reference sequence). V lost 0 bases and J 10 bases, leaving 11 bases between the germline ends. This CDR3 is 14 amino acids long.

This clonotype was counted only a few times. DNA for the CDR3: TGTGCCAGCAGCGTAGCTCCGACAGGGGAAAACATTCAGTACTTC. Encoded protein: CASSVAPTGENIQYF. The chain uses TRBV9 and TRBJ2-4; 8 bases agree with TRBD1. Trimming at V came to 0 bases and at J to 5 bases, leaving 4 bases not matched to a gene. The germline CDR1 and CDR2 sequences are SGDLS and YYNGEE. CDR3 size: 15 residues.

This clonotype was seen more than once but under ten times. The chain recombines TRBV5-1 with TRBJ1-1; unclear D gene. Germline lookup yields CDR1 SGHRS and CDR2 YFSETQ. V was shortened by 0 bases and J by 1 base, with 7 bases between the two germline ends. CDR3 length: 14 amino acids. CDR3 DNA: TGCGCCAGCAGCTTGGGACCGTCGAACACTGAAGCTTTCTTT. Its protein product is CASSLGPSNTEAFF.

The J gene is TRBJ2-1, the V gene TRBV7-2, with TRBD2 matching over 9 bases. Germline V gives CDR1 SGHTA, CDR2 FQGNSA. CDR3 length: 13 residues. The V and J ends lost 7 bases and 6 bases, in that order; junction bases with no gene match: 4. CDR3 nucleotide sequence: TGTGCCAGCAACCTAGCGGGGTCCAATGAGCAGTTCTTC. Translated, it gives CASNLAGSNEQFF.

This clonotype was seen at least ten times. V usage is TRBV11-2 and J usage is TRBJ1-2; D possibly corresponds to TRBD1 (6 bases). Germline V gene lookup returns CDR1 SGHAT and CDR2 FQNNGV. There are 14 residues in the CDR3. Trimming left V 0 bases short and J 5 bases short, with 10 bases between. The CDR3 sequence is CASSLDRGIYGYTF. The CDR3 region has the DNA TGTGCCAGCAGCTTAGACAGGGGCATATATGGCTACACCTTC.

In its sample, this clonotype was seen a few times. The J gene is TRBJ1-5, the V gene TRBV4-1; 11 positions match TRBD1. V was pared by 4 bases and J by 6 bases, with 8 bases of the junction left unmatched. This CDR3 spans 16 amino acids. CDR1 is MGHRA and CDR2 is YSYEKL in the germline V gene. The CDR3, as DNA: TGCGCCAGCAGCCCCGAGGGGGACAGGGGGGGTCAGCCCCAGCATTTT. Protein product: CASSPEGDRGGQPQHF.

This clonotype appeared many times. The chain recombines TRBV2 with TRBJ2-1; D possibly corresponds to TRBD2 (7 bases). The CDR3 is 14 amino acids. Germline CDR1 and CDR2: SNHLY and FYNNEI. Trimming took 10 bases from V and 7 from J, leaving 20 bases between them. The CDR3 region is CAILSAGARNEQFF. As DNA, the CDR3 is TGTGCCATCCTCAGTGCGGGGGCCAGGAATGAGCAGTTCTTC.

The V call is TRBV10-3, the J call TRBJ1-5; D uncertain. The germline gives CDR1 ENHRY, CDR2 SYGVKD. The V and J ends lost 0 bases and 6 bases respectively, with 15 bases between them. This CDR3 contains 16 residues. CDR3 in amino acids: CAISESEALGTQPQHF. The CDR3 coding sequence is TGTGCCATCAGTGAGTCGGAGGCCCTTGGTACTCAGCCCCAGCATTTT.

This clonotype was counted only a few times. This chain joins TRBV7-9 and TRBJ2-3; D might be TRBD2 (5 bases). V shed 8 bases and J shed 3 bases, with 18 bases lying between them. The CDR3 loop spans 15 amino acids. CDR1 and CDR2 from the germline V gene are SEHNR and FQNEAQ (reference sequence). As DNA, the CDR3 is TGTGCCAGCGGCCTGAGGGCGAGGGCGACAGATACGCAGTATTTT. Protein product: CASGLRARATDTQYF. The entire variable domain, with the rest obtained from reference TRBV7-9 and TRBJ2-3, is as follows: DTGVSQNPRHKITKRGQNVTFRCDPISEHNRLYWYRQTLGQGPEFLTYFQNEAQLEKSRLLSDRFSAERPKGSFSTLEIQRTEQGDSAMYLCASGLRARATDTQYFGPGTRLTVL.

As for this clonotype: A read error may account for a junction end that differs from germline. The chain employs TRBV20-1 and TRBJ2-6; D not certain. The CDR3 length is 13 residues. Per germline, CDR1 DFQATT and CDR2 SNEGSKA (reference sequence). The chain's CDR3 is CSDRGPGANVLTF. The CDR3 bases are TGCAGTGATAGAGGCCCAGGGGCCAACGTCCTGACTTTC.

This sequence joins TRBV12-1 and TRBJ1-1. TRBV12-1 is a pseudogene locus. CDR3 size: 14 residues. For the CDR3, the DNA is TGTGCCAGCAGCTTCTGGGTTCCCTCCACTGAAGCTTTCTTT. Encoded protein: CASSFWVPSTEAFF.

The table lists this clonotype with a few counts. This CDR3 is CSATQGGDTEAFF. The CDR3 bases are TGCAGTGCCACCCAAGGGGGGGACACTGAAGCTTTCTTT. J is TRBJ1-1 and V is TRBV20-1; D may be TRBD1 (6 bases). The CDR3 has 13 amino acids. Germline values: CDR1 DFQATT, CDR2 SNEGSKA (reference sequence). V dropped 6 bases and J dropped 3 bases, with 14 bases sitting between them.

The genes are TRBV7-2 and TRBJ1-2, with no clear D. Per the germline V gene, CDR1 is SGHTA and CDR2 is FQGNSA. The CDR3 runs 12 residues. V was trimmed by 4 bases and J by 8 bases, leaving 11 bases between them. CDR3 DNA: TGTGCCAGCAGCTCGGACTCGGGCGGCTACACCTTC. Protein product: CASSSDSGGYTF.